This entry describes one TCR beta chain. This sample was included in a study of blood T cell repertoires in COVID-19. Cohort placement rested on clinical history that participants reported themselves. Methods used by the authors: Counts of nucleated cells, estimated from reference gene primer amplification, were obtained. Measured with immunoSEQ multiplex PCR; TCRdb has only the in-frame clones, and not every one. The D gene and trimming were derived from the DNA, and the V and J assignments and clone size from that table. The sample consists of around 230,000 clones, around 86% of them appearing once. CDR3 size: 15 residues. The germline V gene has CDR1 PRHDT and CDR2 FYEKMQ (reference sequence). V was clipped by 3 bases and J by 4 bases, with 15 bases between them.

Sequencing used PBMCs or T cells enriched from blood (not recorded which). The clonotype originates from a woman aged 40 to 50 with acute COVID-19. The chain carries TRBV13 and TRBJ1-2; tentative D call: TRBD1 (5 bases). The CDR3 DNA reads TGTGCCAGCAGCTTTTTAGGGGCGAGCCCCTATGGCTACACCTTC. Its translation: CASSFLGASPYGYTF. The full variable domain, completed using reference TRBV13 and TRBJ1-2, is AAGVIQSPRHLIKEKRETATLKCYPIPRHDTVYWYQQGPGQDPQFLISFYEKMQSDKGSIPDRFSAQQFSDYHSELNMSSLELGDSALYFCASSFLGASPYGYTFGSGTRLTVV.